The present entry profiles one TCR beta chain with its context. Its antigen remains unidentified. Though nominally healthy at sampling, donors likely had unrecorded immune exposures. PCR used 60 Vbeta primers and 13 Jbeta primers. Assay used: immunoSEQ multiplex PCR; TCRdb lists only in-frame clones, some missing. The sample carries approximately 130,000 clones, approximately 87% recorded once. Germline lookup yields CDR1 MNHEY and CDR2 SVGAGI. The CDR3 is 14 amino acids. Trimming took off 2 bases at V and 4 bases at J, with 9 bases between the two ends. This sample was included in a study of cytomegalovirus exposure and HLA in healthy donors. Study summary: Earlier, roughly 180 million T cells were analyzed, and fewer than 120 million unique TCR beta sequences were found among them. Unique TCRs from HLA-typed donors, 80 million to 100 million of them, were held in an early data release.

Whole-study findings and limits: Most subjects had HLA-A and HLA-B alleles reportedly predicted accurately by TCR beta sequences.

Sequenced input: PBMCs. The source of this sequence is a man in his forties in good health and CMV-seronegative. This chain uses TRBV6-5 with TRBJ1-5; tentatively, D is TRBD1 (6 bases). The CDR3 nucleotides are TGTGCCAGCAGTTACGGGCAGGGGAATCAGCCCCAGCATTTT. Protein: CASSYGQGNQPQHF.